This T cell receptor (beta chain) appears in the sequencing data of a study of blood T cell repertoires in COVID-19. About the research overall: From T cells, B-cell-depleted T cells, or PBMCs came the material, which was cDNA or gDNA.

Profiled with immunoSEQ multiplex PCR; TCRdb holds only in-frame clones, not every one. The sample has roughly 250,000 clones, approximately 91% seen once. The sequence came from a person under 35 with COVID-19, enrolled during active disease. The material sequenced was peripheral blood.

Here the CDR3 DNA reads TGTGCCAGCAGCTTTGCAACGACAGGAAAAGACAGTGGCTACACCTTC. Its protein is CASSFATTGKDSGYTF. The chain joins TRBV5-4 to TRBJ1-2; D is perhaps TRBD1 (6 bases). The CDR3 totals 16 residues. CDR1 and CDR2 from the germline V gene are SGHNT and YYREEE (reference sequence). The ends were cut back, 2 bases at V and 7 bases at J, with 21 bases in the middle.